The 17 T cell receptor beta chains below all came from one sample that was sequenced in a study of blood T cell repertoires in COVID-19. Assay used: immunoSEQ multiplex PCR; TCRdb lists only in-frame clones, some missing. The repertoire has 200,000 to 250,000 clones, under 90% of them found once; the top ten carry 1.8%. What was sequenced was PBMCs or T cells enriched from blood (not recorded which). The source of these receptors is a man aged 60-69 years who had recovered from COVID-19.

Here the CDR3 reads CASSQRLGPEAFF. CDR3 DNA: TGTGCCAGCAGTCAACGGCTAGGTCCTGAAGCTTTCTTT. The chain joins TRBV25-1 to TRBJ1-1; D unclear. V lost 5 bases to trimming and J lost 6 bases, with 13 bases between them. There are 13 residues in the CDR3. The germline V gene has CDR1 MGHDK and CDR2 SYGVNS.

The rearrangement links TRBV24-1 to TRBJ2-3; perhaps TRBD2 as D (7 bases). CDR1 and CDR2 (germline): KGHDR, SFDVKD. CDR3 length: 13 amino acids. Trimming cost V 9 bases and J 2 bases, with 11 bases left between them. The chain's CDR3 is CATSGGLTDTQYF. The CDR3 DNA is TGTGCCACCTCGGGGGGCCTCACAGATACGCAGTATTTT.

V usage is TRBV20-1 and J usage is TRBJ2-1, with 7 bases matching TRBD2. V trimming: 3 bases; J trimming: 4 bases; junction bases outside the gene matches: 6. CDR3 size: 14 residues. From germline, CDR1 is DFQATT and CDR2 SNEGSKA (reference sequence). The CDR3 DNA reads TGCAGTGCTAGTAGGGACTACCCGTACAATGAGCAGTTCTTC. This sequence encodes CSASRDYPYNEQFF.

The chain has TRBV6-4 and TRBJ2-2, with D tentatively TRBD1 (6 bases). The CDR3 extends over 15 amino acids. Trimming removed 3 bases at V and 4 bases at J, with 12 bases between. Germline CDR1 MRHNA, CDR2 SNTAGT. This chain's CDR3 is CASSEQGEGTGELFF. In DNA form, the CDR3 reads TGTGCCAGCAGTGAACAGGGCGAGGGCACCGGGGAGCTGTTTTTT.

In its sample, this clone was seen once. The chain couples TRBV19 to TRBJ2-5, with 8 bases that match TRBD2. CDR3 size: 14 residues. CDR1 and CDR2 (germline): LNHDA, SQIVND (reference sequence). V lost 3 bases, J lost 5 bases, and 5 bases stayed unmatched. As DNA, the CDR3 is TGTGCCAGTAGTATTGGACTAGCTGGGGAGACCCAGTACTTC. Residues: CASSIGLAGETQYF.

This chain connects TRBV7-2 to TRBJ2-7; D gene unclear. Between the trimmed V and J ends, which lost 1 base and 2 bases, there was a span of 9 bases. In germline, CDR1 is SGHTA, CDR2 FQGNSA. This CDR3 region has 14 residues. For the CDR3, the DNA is TGTGCCAGCAGCTTAGTAGTTCTCCCCTACGAGCAGTACTTC. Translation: CASSLVVLPYEQYF. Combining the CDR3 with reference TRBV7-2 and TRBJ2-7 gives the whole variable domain GAGVSQSPSNKVTEKGKDVELRCDPISGHTALYWYRQSLGQGLEFLIYFQGNSAPDKSGLPSDRFSAERTGGSVSTLTIQRTQQEDSAVYLCASSLVVLPYEQYFGPGTRLTVT.

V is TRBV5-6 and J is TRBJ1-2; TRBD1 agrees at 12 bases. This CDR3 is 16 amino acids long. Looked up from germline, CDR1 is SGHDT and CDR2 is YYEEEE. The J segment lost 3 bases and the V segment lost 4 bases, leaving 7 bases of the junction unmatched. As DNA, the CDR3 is TGTGCCAGCAGCCGTGGGACAGGGGGCGGGGACTATGGCTACACCTTC. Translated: CASSRGTGGGDYGYTF.

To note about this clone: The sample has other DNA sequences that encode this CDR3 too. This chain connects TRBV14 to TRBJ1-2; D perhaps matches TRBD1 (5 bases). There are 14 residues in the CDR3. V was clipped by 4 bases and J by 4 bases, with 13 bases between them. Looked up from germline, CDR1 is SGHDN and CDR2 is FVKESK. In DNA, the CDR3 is TGTGCCAGCAGCCCGGGCCAGGGCTTCTATGGCTACACCTTC. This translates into CASSPGQGFYGYTF.

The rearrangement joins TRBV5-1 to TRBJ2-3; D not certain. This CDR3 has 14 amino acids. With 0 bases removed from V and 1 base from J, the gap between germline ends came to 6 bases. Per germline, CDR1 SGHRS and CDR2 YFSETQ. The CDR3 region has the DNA TGCGCCAGCAGCTTGGTCACACGCACAGATACGCAGTATTTT. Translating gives CASSLVTRTDTQYF.

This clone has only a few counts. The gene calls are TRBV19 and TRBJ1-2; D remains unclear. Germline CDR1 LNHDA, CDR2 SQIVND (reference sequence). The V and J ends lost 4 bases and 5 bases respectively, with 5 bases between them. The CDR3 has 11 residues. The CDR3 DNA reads TGTGCCAGTAGTACAGCGTATGGCTACACCTTC. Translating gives CASSTAYGYTF.

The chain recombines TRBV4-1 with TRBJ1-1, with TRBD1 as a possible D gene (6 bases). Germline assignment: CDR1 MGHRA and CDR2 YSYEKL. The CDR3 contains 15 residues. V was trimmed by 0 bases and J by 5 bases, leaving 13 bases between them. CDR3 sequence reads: CASSQDQNRVTEAFF. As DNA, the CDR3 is TGCGCCAGCAGCCAAGATCAAAACAGGGTAACTGAAGCTTTCTTT.

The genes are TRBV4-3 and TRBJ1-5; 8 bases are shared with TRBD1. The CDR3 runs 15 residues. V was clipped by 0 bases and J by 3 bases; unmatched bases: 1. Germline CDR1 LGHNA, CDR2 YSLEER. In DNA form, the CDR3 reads TGCGCCAGCAGCCAAGACAGGGGGCACAATCAGCCCCAGCATTTT. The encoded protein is CASSQDRGHNQPQHF.

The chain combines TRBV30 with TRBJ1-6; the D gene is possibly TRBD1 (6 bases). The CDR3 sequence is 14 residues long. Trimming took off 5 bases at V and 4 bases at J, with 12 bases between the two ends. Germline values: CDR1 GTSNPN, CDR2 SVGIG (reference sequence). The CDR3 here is CAWGTGPYNSPLHF. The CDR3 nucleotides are TGTGCCTGGGGCACAGGGCCTTATAATTCACCCCTCCACTTT.

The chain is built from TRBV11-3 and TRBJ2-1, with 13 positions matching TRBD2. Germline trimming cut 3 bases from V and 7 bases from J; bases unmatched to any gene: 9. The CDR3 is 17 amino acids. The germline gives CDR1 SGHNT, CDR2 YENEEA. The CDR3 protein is CASSFGLAGARGNEQFF. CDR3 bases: TGTGCCAGCAGCTTCGGACTAGCGGGGGCGAGGGGGAATGAGCAGTTCTTC.

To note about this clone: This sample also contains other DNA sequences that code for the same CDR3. The CDR3 loop reads CASSQDSNQPQHF. CDR3 bases: TGTGCCAGCAGCCAAGACAGTAATCAGCCCCAGCATTTT. The chain employs TRBV4-2 and TRBJ1-5; D gene uncertain. CDR1 LGHNA and CDR2 YNFKEQ come from the germline V gene. This CDR3 comprises 13 residues. The V end was cut by 0 bases, the J end by 4 bases, with 4 bases between.

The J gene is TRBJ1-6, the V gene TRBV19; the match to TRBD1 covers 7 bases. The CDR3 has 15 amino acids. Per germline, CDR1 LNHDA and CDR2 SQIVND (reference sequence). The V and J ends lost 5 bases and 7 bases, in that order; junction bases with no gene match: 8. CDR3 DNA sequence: TGTGCCAGTAGTCACCCGGGACAGATCAATTCACCCCTCCACTTT. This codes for CASSHPGQINSPLHF.

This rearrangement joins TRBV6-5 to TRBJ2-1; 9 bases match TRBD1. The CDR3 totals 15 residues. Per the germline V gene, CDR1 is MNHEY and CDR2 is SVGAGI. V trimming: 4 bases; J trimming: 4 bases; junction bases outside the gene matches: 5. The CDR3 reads CASSSRDRAYNEQFF. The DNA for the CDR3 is TGTGCCAGCAGTTCCCGGGACAGGGCTTACAATGAGCAGTTCTTC.